The rows below give T cell receptor beta chains drawn from one sample of a study of technical replicates of blood from a handful of donors. Libraries were prepared by immunoSEQ multiplex PCR; TCRdb keeps only in-frame clonotypes and omits some of them. The sample lists approximately 74,000 clones, 95% to 98% occurring once. The sequenced material came from T cells isolated from PBMCs. These receptor sequences come from a human donor in good health. The CDR3 runs from the conserved cysteine through the conserved F or W. D genes are given only for firm matches. Clone size is stated in some rows and not others, as once, few, many or a class when expanded.

TRBV28	TRBJ2-7	-	-	CASSPAAEGAYEQYF	TGTGCCAGCAGTCCGGCGGCGGAGGGCGCCTACGAGCAGTACTTC
TRBV6-5	TRBJ2-7	TRBD2	-	CASSYGGGASYEQYF	TGTGCCAGCAGTTACGGGGGGGGTGCCTCCTACGAGCAGTACTTC
TRBV5-1	TRBJ2-7	TRBD1	once	CASSLGGGQIYEQYF	TGCGCCAGCAGCTTGGGAGGGGGCCAGATCTACGAGCAGTACTTC
TRBV6-5	TRBJ1-1	-	-	CATAGTTVNTEAFF	TGTGCCACCGCCGGGACAACGGTTAACACTGAAGCTTTCTTT
TRBV5-8	TRBJ2-2	TRBD1	-	CASSSRQGVTGELFF	TGTGCCAGCAGCTCCCGACAGGGTGTAACCGGGGAGCTGTTTTTT
TRBV27	TRBJ2-7	TRBD2	-	CASSLYRGLAGVNEQYF	TGTGCCAGCAGTTTATACAGGGGACTAGCGGGAGTGAACGAGCAGTACTTC
TRBV6-1	TRBJ2-1	TRBD1	-	CASRSRDRHNEQFF	TGTGCCAGCAGATCCCGGGACAGACACAATGAGCAGTTCTTC
TRBV6-1	TRBJ1-5	-	-	CASSGQVSSNQPQHF	TGTGCCAGCAGTGGGCAGGTGTCCAGCAATCAGCCCCAGCATTTT
TRBV6-1	TRBJ1-1	-	once	CASSNRDMNTEAFF	TGTGCCAGCAGTAACAGGGACATGAACACTGAAGCTTTCTTT
TRBV11-3	TRBJ1-1	-	-	CASSLTGLVTEAFF	TGTGCCAGCAGCTTAACGGGTTTGGTGACTGAAGCTTTCTTT
TRBV6-1	TRBJ2-3	TRBD1	-	CASSEFGTGYTDTQYF	TGTGCCAGCAGTGAATTTGGGACAGGGTACACAGATACGCAGTATTTT
TRBV27	TRBJ1-2	-	-	CASSFTGGSYGYTF	TGTGCCAGCAGTTTTACGGGGGGCAGCTATGGCTACACCTTC
TRBV7-6	TRBJ2-7	TRBD1	-	CASSSNADRAYEQYF	TGTGCCAGCAGCTCAAACGCGGACAGGGCCTACGAGCAGTACTTC
TRBV13	TRBJ2-3	-	-	CASSSPYGGPRSDTQYF	TGTGCCAGCAGCTCCCCATACGGGGGGCCGCGCTCCGATACGCAGTATTTT
TRBV11-3	TRBJ2-7	TRBD2	-	CASRRTSGSYEQYF	TGTGCCAGCAGGCGGACTAGCGGGAGTTACGAGCAGTACTTC
TRBV6-1	TRBJ2-7	TRBD1	-	CASSETGQGTEQYF	TGTGCCAGCAGTGAAACGGGACAGGGTACCGAGCAGTACTTC
TRBV30	TRBJ2-6	TRBD2	-	CARRGRSSGANVLTF	TGTGCCCGGCGGGGGAGAAGCTCTGGGGCCAACGTCCTGACTTTC
TRBV29-1	TRBJ2-1	-	once	CSVISGFSYNEQFF	TGCAGCGTTATCTCAGGGTTCTCCTACAATGAGCAGTTCTTC
TRBV10-3	TRBJ2-7	TRBD2	-	CAISNQTSGQREQYF	TGTGCCATCAGTAATCAGACTAGCGGGCAACGGGAGCAGTACTTC
TRBV7-2	TRBJ1-1	-	-	CASSPWRGEAFF	TGTGCCAGCAGCCCCTGGCGGGGTGAAGCTTTCTTT
TRBV9	TRBJ2-1	-	-	CASNAGTGANEQFF	TGTGCCAGCAACGCCGGGACTGGGGCGAATGAGCAGTTCTTC
TRBV27	TRBJ1-1	TRBD1	-	CASSLLHTQGAEAFF	TGTGCCAGCAGTTTACTTCATACACAGGGGGCTGAAGCTTTCTTT
TRBV28	TRBJ2-7	-	-	CASSLGGGAYEQYF	TGTGCCAGCAGTTTGGGAGGGGGGGCCTACGAGCAGTACTTC
TRBV11-2	TRBJ1-3	TRBD1	-	CASSQTGVMGNTIYF	TGTGCCAGCAGCCAGACAGGGGTAATGGGAAACACCATATATTTT
TRBV5-4	TRBJ2-7	TRBD2	-	CASSLPSGDSYEQYF	TGTGCCAGCAGCTTGCCTAGCGGTGATTCCTACGAGCAGTACTTC
TRBV6-1	TRBJ1-4	-	-	CASETGWNDNEKLFF	TGTGCCAGTGAGACTGGTTGGAACGATAATGAAAAACTGTTTTTT
TRBV6-5	TRBJ2-7	TRBD2	-	CASSPGLAGGGEQYF	TGTGCCAGCAGCCCGGGACTAGCGGGAGGTGGAGAGCAGTACTTC
TRBV12-5	TRBJ2-6	-	-	CASGFPPNVLTF	TGTGCTAGTGGTTTTCCCCCGAACGTCCTGACTTTC
TRBV6-1	TRBJ2-7	TRBD2	-	CASSLGEGSYEQYF	TGTGCCAGCAGTCTTGGGGAGGGCTCCTACGAGCAGTACTTC
TRBV5-1	TRBJ2-3	-	-	CASSLEARGDTQYF	TGCGCCAGCAGCTTGGAAGCCAGGGGAGATACGCAGTATTTT
TRBV28	TRBJ1-2	TRBD1	-	CASSSQGADYGYTF	TGTGCCAGCAGTTCACAGGGGGCGGACTATGGCTACACCTTC
TRBV19	TRBJ2-2	TRBD1	-	CASSHRDRASNTGELFF	TGTGCCAGTAGTCACCGGGACAGGGCATCGAACACCGGGGAGCTGTTTTTT
TRBV10-2	TRBJ2-2	-	-	CASSEWPGELFF	TGCGCCAGCAGTGAATGGCCCGGGGAGCTGTTTTTT
TRBV4-2	TRBJ2-7	TRBD2	-	CASSQDRGGLDEQYF	TGTGCCAGCAGCCAAGACCGGGGGGGCCTCGACGAGCAGTACTTC
TRBV7-6	TRBJ1-2	-	-	CASSLGNNDGYTF	TGTGCCAGCAGCTTAGGAAACAACGATGGCTACACCTTC
TRBV27	TRBJ1-4	-	-	CASSLNLGGAGEKLFF	TGTGCCAGCAGCCTCAACCTCGGGGGGGCCGGGGAAAAACTGTTTTTT
TRBV30	TRBJ2-7	-	-	CAWRPGIYEQYF	TGTGCCTGGAGACCAGGAATCTACGAGCAGTACTTC
TRBV10-1	TRBJ2-1	-	-	CATSPGQGFYNEQFF	TGCGCCACCAGTCCCGGGCAGGGCTTTTACAATGAGCAGTTCTTC
TRBV11-2	TRBJ1-1	-	-	CASSWTDGGNTEAFF	TGTGCCAGCAGCTGGACGGACGGAGGGAACACTGAAGCTTTCTTT
TRBV27	TRBJ1-2	TRBD1	-	CASSHGTVYGYTF	TGTGCCAGCAGTCACGGGACAGTCTATGGCTACACCTTC
TRBV7-9	TRBJ2-1	-	-	CASSLPPGINNEQFF	TGTGCCAGCAGCTTACCCCCCGGGATCAACAATGAGCAGTTCTTC
TRBV4-1	TRBJ2-7	TRBD2	once	CASSQPIGLADAYEQYF	TGCGCCAGCAGCCAACCGATTGGACTAGCGGACGCCTACGAGCAGTACTTC
TRBV21-1	TRBJ2-7	-	-	CASTNPKYHEQYF	TGTGCCAGCACCAACCCTAAGTATCACGAGCAGTACTTC
TRBV28	TRBJ2-5	-	-	CASSLIGYPREDQYF	TGTGCCAGCAGTTTAATCGGATATCCAAGAGAGGACCAGTACTTC
TRBV28	TRBJ1-2	TRBD1	-	CASSPVDRGGYGYTF	TGTGCCAGCAGTCCAGTAGACAGGGGGGGCTATGGCTACACCTTC
TRBV11-2	TRBJ2-7	-	-	CASSLGGTWANEQYF	TGTGCCAGCAGCTTAGGTGGGACTTGGGCGAATGAGCAGTACTTC
TRBV5-1	TRBJ2-7	TRBD2	-	CASSLGGRAYEQYF	TGCGCCAGCAGCTTGGGCGGGAGGGCCTACGAGCAGTACTTC
TRBV7-6	TRBJ2-7	TRBD2	-	CASSLGPGLAGSYEQYF	TGTGCCAGCAGCTTAGGTCCGGGACTAGCGGGTTCCTACGAGCAGTACTTC
TRBV20-1	TRBJ2-1	-	-	CSAGTLEQFF	TGCAGTGCTGGGACTTTGGAGCAGTTCTTC
TRBV10-3	TRBJ2-5	TRBD2	-	CAISPSGGSAETQYF	TGTGCCATCAGCCCTAGCGGGGGTTCTGCTGAGACCCAGTACTTC